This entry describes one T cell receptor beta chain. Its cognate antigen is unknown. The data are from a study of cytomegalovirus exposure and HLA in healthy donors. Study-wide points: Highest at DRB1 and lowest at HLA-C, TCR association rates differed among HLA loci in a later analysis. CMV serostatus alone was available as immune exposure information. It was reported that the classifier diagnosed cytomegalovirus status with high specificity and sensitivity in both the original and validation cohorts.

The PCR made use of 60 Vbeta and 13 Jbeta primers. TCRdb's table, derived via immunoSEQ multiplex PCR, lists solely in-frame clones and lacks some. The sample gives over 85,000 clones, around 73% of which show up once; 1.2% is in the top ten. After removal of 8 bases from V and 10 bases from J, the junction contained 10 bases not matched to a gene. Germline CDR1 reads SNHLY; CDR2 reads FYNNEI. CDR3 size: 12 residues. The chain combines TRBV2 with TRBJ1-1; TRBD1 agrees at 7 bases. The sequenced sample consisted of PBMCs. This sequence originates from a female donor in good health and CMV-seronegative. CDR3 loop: CASGDDRELAFF. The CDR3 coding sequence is TGTGCCAGCGGGGATGACAGGGAGTTAGCTTTCTTT.